This passage covers 32 T cell receptor beta chains from one sample sequenced in a study of T cell responses to AZD1222 COVID-19 vaccine. The assay was immunoSEQ multiplex PCR, and TCRdb's table has in-frame clones only and misses some. The table includes about 97,000 clones, around nine tenths detected once. The starting material was peripheral blood, obtained on day 0 of AZD1222 vaccination. These receptors all stem from an adult in good health.

The chain is built from TRBV30 and TRBJ1-1; TRBD1 aligns across 7 bases. Germline trimming cut 5 bases from V and 7 bases from J; bases unmatched to any gene: 7. The CDR3 runs to 12 residues. Looked up from germline, CDR1 is GTSNPN and CDR2 is SVGIG (reference sequence). The CDR3 reads CAWHRGGSEAFF. In DNA, the CDR3 is TGTGCCTGGCACAGGGGAGGAAGTGAAGCTTTCTTT. Drawing the rest from reference TRBV30 and TRBJ1-1, the complete variable domain is SQTIHQWPATLVQPVGSPLSLECTVEGTSNPNLYWYRQAAGRGLQLLFYSVGIGQISSEVPQNLSASRPQDRQFILSSKKLLLSDSGFYLCAWHRGGSEAFFGQGTRLTVV.

The V call is TRBV7-6, the J call TRBJ1-1, with D perhaps matching TRBD1 (6 bases). V was pared by 2 bases and J by 3 bases, with 16 bases between. The CDR3 consists of 16 residues. Germline assignment: CDR1 SGHVS and CDR2 FNYEAQ. The CDR3 nucleotides are TGTGCCAGCAGCTTATCCCGGGGAGGGGGACACACTGAAGCTTTCTTT. Encoded protein: CASSLSRGGGHTEAFF.

This chain links TRBV4-1 with TRBJ2-1, with D unresolved. This CDR3 is 16 amino acids long. Germline V gene data show CDR1 as MGHRA and CDR2 as YSYEKL. V lost 1 base to trimming and J lost 0 bases, with 10 bases between them. In nucleotides, the CDR3 is TGCGCCAGCAGCCAAGTCGACCTGATCTCCTACAATGAGCAGTTCTTC. The encoded protein is CASSQVDLISYNEQFF.

The chain recombines TRBV7-9 with TRBJ2-2, with TRBD1 matching over 7 bases. There are 14 residues in the CDR3. The trim removed 5 bases at V and 5 bases at J, leaving 5 bases unmatched. CDR1 SEHNR and CDR2 FQNEAQ come from the germline V gene (reference sequence). The CDR3 nucleotides are TGTGCCAGCAGCCGGACAGGAGAGACCGGGGAGCTGTTTTTT. This codes for CASSRTGETGELFF.

The J gene is TRBJ2-3, the V gene TRBV2; D is unclear. CDR3 length equals 17 residues. Germline V gene lookup returns CDR1 SNHLY and CDR2 FYNNEI. V gave up 4 bases and J gave up 1 base, with 18 bases separating them. The CDR3 is CASSGIGRASRTDTQYF. CDR3 nucleotide sequence: TGTGCCAGCAGTGGTATTGGTCGGGCTTCCCGCACAGATACGCAGTATTTT.

V is TRBV12-3 or TRBV12-4 and J is TRBJ2-7, with D maybe TRBD2 (5 bases). This CDR3 contains 11 residues. V was pared by 2 bases and J by 9 bases, with 8 bases between. CDR3 sequence reads: CASSLSGLQYF. The CDR3 bases are TGTGCCAGCAGTTTATCGGGGTTGCAGTACTTC.

The chain combines TRBV28 with TRBJ1-1, with D maybe TRBD1 (5 bases). Germline assignment: CDR1 MDHEN and CDR2 SYDVKM. The CDR3 spans 15 residues. Trimming left V 4 bases short and J 0 bases short, with 12 bases between. The chain's CDR3 is CASSSAGTLNTEAFF. For the CDR3, the DNA is TGTGCCAGCAGTTCAGCGGGGACCCTGAACACTGAAGCTTTCTTT.

V is TRBV3-1 (or the pseudogene TRBV3-2) and J is TRBJ2-3, with D unclear. Germline V gene lookup returns CDR1 LGHDT and CDR2 YNNKEL (reference sequence). V lost 0 bases and J 4 bases, leaving 11 bases between the germline ends. This CDR3 is 15 amino acids long. CDR3 DNA: TGTGCCAGCAGCCAAGATTGGGTCCCAGCAGATACGCAGTATTTT. Protein: CASSQDWVPADTQYF.

The count of this clone is one. V gene TRBV19 combines with J gene TRBJ1-1, with D tentatively TRBD1 (5 bases). This CDR3 spans 14 amino acids. V gave up 4 bases and J gave up 1 base, with 10 bases separating them. Germline CDR1 is LNHDA and CDR2 is SQIVND (reference sequence). For the CDR3, the DNA is TGTGCCAGTAGTAACACAGGCTCGAACACTGAAGCTTTCTTT. Its translation: CASSNTGSNTEAFF.

The gene calls are TRBV19 and TRBJ1-6, with D possibly TRBD1 on 5 matching bases. The V and J ends lost 8 bases and 3 bases respectively, with 20 bases between them. The CDR3 runs to 17 residues. The germline CDR1 and CDR2 sequences are LNHDA and SQIVND (reference sequence). The CDR3 bases are TGTGCCAGTTCCTTGGACAAGCGTACCTACTATAATTCACCCCTCCACTTT. Its translation: CASSLDKRTYYNSPLHF.

This chain uses TRBV29-1 with TRBJ2-1, with D tentatively TRBD1 or TRBD2 (5 bases each). CDR1 SQVTM and CDR2 ANQGSEA come from the germline V gene. This CDR3 comprises 14 residues. V dropped 4 bases and J dropped 1 base, with 11 bases sitting between them. The CDR3 DNA sequence: TGCAGCGTTGTCGTGGGGACGTCCTACAATGAGCAGTTCTTC. This codes for CSVVVGTSYNEQFF.

This rearrangement joins TRBV7-2 to TRBJ1-5; D may be TRBD1 (6 bases). Deletions cut 5 bases from V and 7 bases from J, with 12 bases between. CDR3 length: 13 amino acids. Germline CDR1 reads SGHTA; CDR2 reads FQGNSA. CDR3 DNA sequence: TGTGCCAGCAGCACCAGGGGAGGGCAGCCCCAGCATTTT. Protein: CASSTRGGQPQHF.

The chain is built from TRBV7-2 and TRBJ2-5, with 8 bases lining up with TRBD1. Germline assignment: CDR1 SGHTA and CDR2 FQGNSA. This CDR3 is 13 amino acids long. V lost 3 bases to trimming and J lost 5 bases; unmatched junction nucleotides: 2. In DNA form, the CDR3 reads TGTGCCAGCAGCTTCGACAGGGGCGAGACCCAGTACTTC. Its translation is CASSFDRGETQYF.

This clone has just a few counts. This chain joins TRBV5-1 and TRBJ1-4; possible D gene TRBD1, 5 bases. Trimming left V 5 bases short and J 4 bases short, with 12 bases between. The CDR3 is made up of 14 amino acids. CDR1 and CDR2 (germline): SGHRS, YFSETQ. The CDR3 DNA reads as TGCGCCAGCAGTCCTGACAGCTTTAATGAAAAACTGTTTTTT. It encodes CASSPDSFNEKLFF.

The chain recombines TRBV5-1 with TRBJ1-3; D not resolved. Germline V gene data show CDR1 as SGHRS and CDR2 as YFSETQ. The V and J ends lost 3 bases and 0 bases respectively, with 13 bases between them. This CDR3 has 16 residues. CDR3 DNA sequence: TGCGCCAGCAGCTCGACGGAGAGTAGCTCTGGAAACACCATATATTTT. It yields the protein CASSSTESSSGNTIYF.

V usage is TRBV4-3 and J usage is TRBJ2-7; 13 bases agree with TRBD2. The CDR3 sequence is 19 residues long. The V and J ends lost 1 base and 4 bases, in that order; junction bases with no gene match: 13. The germline V gene encodes CDR1 LGHNA and CDR2 YSLEER. The CDR3 DNA reads TGCGCCAGCAGCCAAGGCATCCCAGGGGGGACTAGCGGGGTGTACGAGCAGTACTTC. Encoded protein: CASSQGIPGGTSGVYEQYF.

This chain joins TRBV4-1 and TRBJ1-2; D is unresolved. This CDR3 has 13 residues. V shed 4 bases and J shed 0 bases, with 6 bases lying between them. The V gene's germline CDR1 is MGHRA and CDR2 YSYEKL. The CDR3 protein is CASSPTSNYGYTF. Written as DNA, the CDR3 is TGCGCCAGCAGCCCGACATCTAACTATGGCTACACCTTC.

As concerns this clone: The germline gene is not matched at one end of the junction; a read error may be the cause. J is TRBJ1-2 and V is TRBV4-2; possibly TRBD1 for D (6 bases). The CDR3 spans 14 residues. Germline V gene sequence: CDR1 LGHNA, CDR2 YNFKEQ. CDR3 nucleotide sequence: TGTGCCAGCGGCCAGGCGGGGGCTGGCTATGGCTACACCTTC. This gives the protein CASGQAGAGYGYTF.

This clone was detected only a few times. This chain's CDR3 is CASSYSPGRGVSEQYF. CDR3 in DNA: TGTGCCAGCAGTTACTCCCCCGGGCGGGGTGTTTCCGAGCAGTACTTC. The V call is TRBV6-5, the J call TRBJ2-7; tentatively, D is TRBD2 (6 bases). Per germline, CDR1 MNHEY and CDR2 SVGAGI. The CDR3 consists of 16 residues. The germline V and J ends were trimmed by 0 bases and 6 bases, with 18 bases remaining between them.

The gene calls are TRBV5-6 and TRBJ2-3; no firm D call. The CDR3 sequence is 11 residues long. V was trimmed by 2 bases and J by 14 bases, leaving 12 bases between them. Germline loops: CDR1 SGHDT, CDR2 YYEEEE. CDR3 sequence (DNA): TGTGCCAGCAGCTTCGGCCTTATCAGGTATTTT. It translates to CASSFGLIRYF.

The rearrangement joins TRBV27 to TRBJ2-1, with unresolved D. V shed 3 bases and J shed 4 bases, with 7 bases lying between them. Germline V gives CDR1 MNHEY, CDR2 SMNVEV (reference sequence). The CDR3 loop spans 13 amino acids. The CDR3 loop reads CASSFLQYNEQFF. The CDR3 DNA is TGTGCCAGCAGTTTTCTGCAATACAATGAGCAGTTCTTC.

V gene TRBV6-5 combines with J gene TRBJ1-2; TRBD1 is a possible D gene (5 bases). The germline V gene encodes CDR1 MNHEY and CDR2 SVGAGI. Trimming took off 8 bases at V and 8 bases at J, with 18 bases between the two ends. This CDR3 is 13 amino acids long. Here the CDR3 DNA reads TGTGCCAGCGGGGGAAGGGGATGGGAAGGCTACACCTTC. This codes for CASGGRGWEGYTF.

CDR3 nucleotides: TGTGCCAGCAGTTTAAGGGGGGAGACCCAGTACTTC. It is translated as CASSLRGETQYF. The chain recombines TRBV28 with TRBJ2-5; TRBD1 might be the D (6 bases). CDR3 size: 12 residues. V dropped 2 bases and J dropped 5 bases, with 6 bases sitting between them. The V gene's germline CDR1 is MDHEN and CDR2 SYDVKM.

The chain carries TRBV9 and TRBJ2-7, with no clear D. CDR3 length: 14 amino acids. Germline values: CDR1 SGDLS, CDR2 YYNGEE. V lost 4 bases to trimming and J lost 0 bases, with 11 bases between them. CDR3 nucleotides: TGTGCCAGCAGCCCAACGGGTTACTCCTACGAGCAGTACTTC. This codes for CASSPTGYSYEQYF.

V usage is TRBV6-5 and J usage is TRBJ2-5; D gene ambiguous. The CDR3 is made up of 13 amino acids. V gave up 9 bases and J gave up 5 bases, with 16 bases separating them. From germline, CDR1 is MNHEY and CDR2 SVGAGI. Written as DNA, the CDR3 is TGTGCCAGTTTAACCCAGGAAAGTGAGACCCAGTACTTC. As protein: CASLTQESETQYF.

The chain is built from TRBV4-3 and TRBJ2-1; D is unclear. CDR1 LGHNA and CDR2 YSLEER come from the germline V gene. Between the trimmed V and J ends, which lost 0 bases and 3 bases, there was a span of 12 bases. The CDR3 loop spans 16 amino acids. The CDR3 loop is CASSQDSWSDYNEQFF. As DNA, the CDR3 is TGCGCCAGCAGCCAAGATTCTTGGTCAGACTACAATGAGCAGTTCTTC.

The chain couples TRBV7-6 to TRBJ2-3; no clear D gene. Germline V gene data show CDR1 as SGHVS and CDR2 as FNYEAQ. The V end was cut by 5 bases, the J end by 0 bases, with 15 bases between. This CDR3 contains 16 residues. CDR3 protein: CASSDKDGPSTDTQYF. The CDR3 DNA follows: TGTGCCAGCAGCGACAAGGACGGCCCTAGCACAGATACGCAGTATTTT.

V and J are TRBV5-1 and TRBJ1-1; 9 nucleotides agree with TRBD1. Germline V gene lookup returns CDR1 SGHRS and CDR2 YFSETQ. The CDR3 has 14 residues. V lost 6 bases to trimming and J lost 7 bases; unmatched junction nucleotides: 10. DNA of the CDR3: TGCGCCAGCAACTTAGGGACAGGGTCAGGTGAAGCTTTCTTT. This gives the protein CASNLGTGSGEAFF.

J is TRBJ1-6 and V is TRBV6-5; no clear D gene. This CDR3 is built from 15 residues. CDR1 is MNHEY and CDR2 is SVGAGI in the germline V gene. V was cut by 0 bases and J by 9 bases, with 12 bases left in between. The CDR3 protein is CASSYSGAPGSPLHF. CDR3 nucleotides: TGTGCCAGCAGTTACTCGGGTGCTCCAGGTTCACCCCTCCACTTT.

This sequence joins TRBV11-3 and TRBJ2-1, with TRBD1 matching over 7 bases. With V trimmed by 6 bases and J by 2 bases, 7 bases remained unmatched. The CDR3 loop spans 15 amino acids. Germline loops: CDR1 SGHNT, CDR2 YENEEA. CDR3 DNA: TGTGCCAGCAGGAACCCCGGGACAGCCTACAATGAGCAGTTCTTC. Its protein product is CASRNPGTAYNEQFF.

The chain has TRBV21-1 and TRBJ1-3. TRBV21-1 is deemed a pseudogene. This CDR3 is 17 amino acids long. The CDR3 is CASSKEGWDSSGNTIYF. The DNA of the CDR3 is TGTGCCAGCAGCAAAGAAGGGTGGGACTCCTCTGGAAACACCATATATTTT.

Only one count was recorded for this clone. The chain recombines TRBV6-5 with TRBJ2-7; 9 nucleotides line up with TRBD1. The CDR3 length is 16 residues. The junction had 10 bases not matched to a gene; V was cut back by 1 base and J by 6 bases. Germline lookup yields CDR1 MNHEY and CDR2 SVGAGI. This CDR3 reads CASSYFPMTGGGEQYF. In nucleotides, the CDR3 is TGTGCCAGCAGTTACTTCCCAATGACAGGGGGGGGCGAGCAGTACTTC.